A selection of T cell receptor beta chains follows, all from one sample in a study of blood T cell repertoires in COVID-19. Clones were read by immunoSEQ multiplex PCR, and TCRdb kept only the in-frame ones, dropping some. The table includes approximately 200,000 clones, about 86% detected once. Source material: peripheral blood. The receptor source for this set is a woman aged 45-60 years with acute or convalescent COVID-19. The conserved cysteine and the conserved F or W are not part of the CDR3 here. Fields, in order: V gene, J gene, CDR3 protein.

v_gene: TRBV7-2; j_gene: TRBJ2-1; CDR3aa: ATGLAGVWNEQF
v_gene: TRBV30; j_gene: TRBJ1-2; CDR3aa: AWSVVDRGIGYT
v_gene: TRBV6-2/TRBV6-3; j_gene: TRBJ2-1; CDR3aa: ASSSTSGYNEQF
v_gene: TRBV6-5; j_gene: TRBJ2-3; CDR3aa: ASSYGISGGADTQY
v_gene: TRBV7-9; j_gene: TRBJ2-3; CDR3aa: ASSPGHLTSDTQY
v_gene: TRBV7-9; j_gene: TRBJ1-2; CDR3aa: ASSLGRDRVPGYT
v_gene: TRBV5-8; j_gene: TRBJ1-1; CDR3aa: ASPGRGAWSTEAF
v_gene: TRBV7-2; j_gene: TRBJ2-1; CDR3aa: ASSLGGGPFSYNEQF
v_gene: TRBV6-5; j_gene: TRBJ2-5; CDR3aa: ASSWGLQETQY
v_gene: TRBV2; j_gene: TRBJ2-7; CDR3aa: ASRGTDSYEQY
v_gene: TRBV20-1; j_gene: TRBJ1-5; CDR3aa: SASSGDSNQPQH
v_gene: TRBV6-2/TRBV6-3; j_gene: TRBJ2-3; CDR3aa: ASSKGLATDTQY
v_gene: TRBV28; j_gene: TRBJ1-1; CDR3aa: ASSPGGGGTEAF
v_gene: TRBV3-1/TRBV3-2; j_gene: TRBJ2-1; CDR3aa: ASSQVGLRHNEQF
v_gene: TRBV30; j_gene: TRBJ1-3; CDR3aa: AWSVPYSAKYTIY
v_gene: TRBV6-1; j_gene: TRBJ1-5; CDR3aa: ASSEMGSVKGEPQH
v_gene: TRBV27; j_gene: TRBJ2-4; CDR3aa: ASRDGGPKNIQY
v_gene: TRBV6-5; j_gene: TRBJ1-4; CDR3aa: ASSFPGQEKLF
v_gene: TRBV7-2; j_gene: TRBJ2-1; CDR3aa: ASSFITGMNEQF
v_gene: TRBV18; j_gene: TRBJ1-1; CDR3aa: ASSPLGTGEAF
v_gene: TRBV18; j_gene: TRBJ1-1; CDR3aa: ASSPQRMNTEAF
v_gene: TRBV9; j_gene: TRBJ2-1; CDR3aa: ASSATSGIHNEQF
v_gene: TRBV5-1; j_gene: TRBJ2-1; CDR3aa: ASSYQGAVQF
v_gene: TRBV7-6; j_gene: TRBJ1-4; CDR3aa: ASSPVGRAEKLF
v_gene: TRBV5-1; j_gene: TRBJ1-6; CDR3aa: ASSLGQGLSPLH
v_gene: TRBV2; j_gene: TRBJ2-7; CDR3aa: ASSDDSSYEQY
v_gene: TRBV6-6; j_gene: TRBJ1-5; CDR3aa: ASSGGTSGNQPQH
v_gene: TRBV6-4; j_gene: TRBJ2-2; CDR3aa: AGSGTLNTGELF
v_gene: TRBV5-1; j_gene: TRBJ1-1; CDR3aa: ASSVGQGAGTEAF
v_gene: TRBV6-5; j_gene: TRBJ2-5; CDR3aa: ASSYSLADQETQY
v_gene: TRBV28; j_gene: TRBJ1-1; CDR3aa: ASSTHREGTEAF
v_gene: TRBV3-1/TRBV3-2; j_gene: TRBJ2-3; CDR3aa: ASSQEGGYTDTQY
v_gene: TRBV19; j_gene: TRBJ2-1; CDR3aa: ASTLQGREQF
v_gene: TRBV7-2; j_gene: TRBJ1-3; CDR3aa: ASSLGREPGNTIY
v_gene: TRBV11-3; j_gene: TRBJ1-6; CDR3aa: AGHGTESSYNSPLH
v_gene: TRBV6-5; j_gene: TRBJ2-7; CDR3aa: ASSRTSGASYEQY
v_gene: TRBV7-8; j_gene: TRBJ1-6; CDR3aa: ASSLAPGDPKESPLH
v_gene: TRBV7-9; j_gene: TRBJ2-3; CDR3aa: ASSYQSDTQY
v_gene: TRBV7-9; j_gene: TRBJ1-6; CDR3aa: ASSSGQGSYNSPLH
v_gene: TRBV19; j_gene: TRBJ2-2; CDR3aa: ASSSPGTRGTDGELF
v_gene: TRBV18; j_gene: TRBJ1-1; CDR3aa: ASSSGTQNTEAF
v_gene: TRBV6-6; j_gene: TRBJ1-5; CDR3aa: ASSYSVTVQPQH
v_gene: TRBV6-2/TRBV6-3; j_gene: TRBJ1-6; CDR3aa: ASSYRAPRDSPLH
v_gene: TRBV7-9; j_gene: TRBJ1-1; CDR3aa: ASSPGTGRATEAF
v_gene: TRBV7-2; j_gene: TRBJ2-1; CDR3aa: ASSATSGGYNEQF
v_gene: TRBV7-2; j_gene: TRBJ1-2; CDR3aa: ASSLDAGGYYGYT
v_gene: TRBV7-2; j_gene: TRBJ2-3; CDR3aa: ASSPPAGGYTDTQY
v_gene: TRBV6-2/TRBV6-3; j_gene: TRBJ1-2; CDR3aa: ASSYNGQGAYGYT
v_gene: TRBV29-1; j_gene: TRBJ1-2; CDR3aa: SVPTGKYGYT